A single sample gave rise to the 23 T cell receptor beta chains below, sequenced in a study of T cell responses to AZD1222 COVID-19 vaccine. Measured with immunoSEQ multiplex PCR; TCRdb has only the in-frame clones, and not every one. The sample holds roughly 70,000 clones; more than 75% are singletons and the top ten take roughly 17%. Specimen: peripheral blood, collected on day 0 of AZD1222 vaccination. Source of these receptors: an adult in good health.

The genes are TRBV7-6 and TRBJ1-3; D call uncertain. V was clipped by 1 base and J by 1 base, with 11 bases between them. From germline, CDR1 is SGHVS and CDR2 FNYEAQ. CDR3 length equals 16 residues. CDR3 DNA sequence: TGTGCCAGCAGCTTAGGTCGACCCATTTCTGGAAACACCATATATTTT. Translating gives CASSLGRPISGNTIYF.

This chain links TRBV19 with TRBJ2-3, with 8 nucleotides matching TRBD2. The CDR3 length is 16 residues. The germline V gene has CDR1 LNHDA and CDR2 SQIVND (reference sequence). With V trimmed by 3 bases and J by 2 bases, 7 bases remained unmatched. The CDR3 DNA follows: TGTGCCAGTAGTATCGTAGCGGGATCCCTCACAGATACGCAGTATTTT. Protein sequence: CASSIVAGSLTDTQYF.

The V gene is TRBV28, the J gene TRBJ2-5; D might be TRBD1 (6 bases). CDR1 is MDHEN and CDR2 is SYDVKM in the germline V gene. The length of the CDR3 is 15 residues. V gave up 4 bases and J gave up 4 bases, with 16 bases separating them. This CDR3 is CASSSQQGGGETQYF. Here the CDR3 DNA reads TGTGCCAGCAGTTCACAACAGGGTGGGGGAGAGACCCAGTACTTC.

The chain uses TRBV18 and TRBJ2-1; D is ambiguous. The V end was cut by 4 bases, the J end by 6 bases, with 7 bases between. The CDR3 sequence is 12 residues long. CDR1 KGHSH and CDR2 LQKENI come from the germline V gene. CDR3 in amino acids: CASSRASNEQFF. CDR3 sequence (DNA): TGTGCCAGCTCACGGGCTAGCAATGAGCAGTTCTTC.

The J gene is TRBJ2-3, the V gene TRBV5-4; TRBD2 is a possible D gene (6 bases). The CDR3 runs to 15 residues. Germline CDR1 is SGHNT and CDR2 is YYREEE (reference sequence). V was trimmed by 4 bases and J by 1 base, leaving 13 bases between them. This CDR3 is CASSLKGLRTDTQYF. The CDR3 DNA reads TGTGCCAGCAGCCTGAAAGGACTACGCACAGATACGCAGTATTTT. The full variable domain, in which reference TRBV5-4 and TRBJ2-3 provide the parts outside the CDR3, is ETGVTQSPTHLIKTRGQQVTLRCSSQSGHNTVSWYQQALGQGPQFIFQYYREEENGRGNFPPRFSGLQFPNYSSELNVNALELDDSALYLCASSLKGLRTDTQYFGPGTRLTVL.

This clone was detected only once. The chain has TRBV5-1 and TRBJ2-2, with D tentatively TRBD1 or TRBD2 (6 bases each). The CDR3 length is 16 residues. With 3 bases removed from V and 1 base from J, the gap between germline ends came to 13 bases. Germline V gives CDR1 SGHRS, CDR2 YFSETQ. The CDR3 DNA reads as TGCGCCAGCAGCTCCACCGGGGGCCTGAACACCGGGGAGCTGTTTTTT. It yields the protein CASSSTGGLNTGELFF.

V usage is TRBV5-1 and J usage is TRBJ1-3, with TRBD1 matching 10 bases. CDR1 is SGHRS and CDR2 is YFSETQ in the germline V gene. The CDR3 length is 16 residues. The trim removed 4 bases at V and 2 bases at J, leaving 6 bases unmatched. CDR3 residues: CASSPGTGVAGNTIYF. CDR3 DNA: TGCGCCAGCAGCCCCGGGACAGGGGTCGCTGGAAACACCATATATTTT.

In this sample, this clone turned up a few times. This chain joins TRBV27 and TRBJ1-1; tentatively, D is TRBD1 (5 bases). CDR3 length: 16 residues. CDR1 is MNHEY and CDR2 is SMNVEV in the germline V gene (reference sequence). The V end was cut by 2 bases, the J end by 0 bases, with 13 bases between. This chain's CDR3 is CASSLLERGLNTEAFF. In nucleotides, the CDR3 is TGTGCCAGCAGTTTACTTGAACGGGGCTTGAACACTGAAGCTTTCTTT.

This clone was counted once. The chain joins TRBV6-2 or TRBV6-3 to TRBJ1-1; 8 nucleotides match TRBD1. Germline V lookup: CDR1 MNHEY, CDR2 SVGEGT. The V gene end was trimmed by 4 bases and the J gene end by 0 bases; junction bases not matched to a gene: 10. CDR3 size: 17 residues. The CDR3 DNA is TGTGCCAGCAGTTCTACCAGGACAGGGCTATTGAACACTGAAGCTTTCTTT. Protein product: CASSSTRTGLLNTEAFF.

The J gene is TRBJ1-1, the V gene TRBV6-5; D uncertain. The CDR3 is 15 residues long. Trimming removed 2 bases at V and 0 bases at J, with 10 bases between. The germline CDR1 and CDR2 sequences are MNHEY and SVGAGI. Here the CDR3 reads CASSYGGLVNTEAFF. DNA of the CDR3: TGTGCCAGCAGTTACGGAGGTTTGGTGAACACTGAAGCTTTCTTT.

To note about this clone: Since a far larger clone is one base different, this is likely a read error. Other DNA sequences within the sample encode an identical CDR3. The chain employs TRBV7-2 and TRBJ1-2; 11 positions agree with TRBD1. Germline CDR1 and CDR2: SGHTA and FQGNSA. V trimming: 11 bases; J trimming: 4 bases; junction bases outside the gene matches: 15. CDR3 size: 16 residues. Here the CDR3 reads CAGGQGTGGSVYGYTF. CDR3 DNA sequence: TGTGCCGGAGGGCAGGGGACAGGGGGGTCGGTCTATGGCTACACCTTC.

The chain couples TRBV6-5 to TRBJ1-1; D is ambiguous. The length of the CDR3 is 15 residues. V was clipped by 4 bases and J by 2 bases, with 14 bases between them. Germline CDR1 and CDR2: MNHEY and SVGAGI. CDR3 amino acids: CASSSNAGLNTEAFF. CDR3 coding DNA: TGTGCCAGCAGTTCTAATGCCGGCCTAAACACTGAAGCTTTCTTT.

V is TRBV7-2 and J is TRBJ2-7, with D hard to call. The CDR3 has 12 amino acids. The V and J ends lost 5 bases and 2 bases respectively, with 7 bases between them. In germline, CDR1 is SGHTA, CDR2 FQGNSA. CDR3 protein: CASSPETYEQYF. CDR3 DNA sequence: TGTGCCAGCAGCCCGGAGACCTACGAGCAGTACTTC. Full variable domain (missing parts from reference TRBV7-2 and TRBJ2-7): GAGVSQSPSNKVTEKGKDVELRCDPISGHTALYWYRQSLGQGLEFLIYFQGNSAPDKSGLPSDRFSAERTGGSVSTLTIQRTQQEDSAVYLCASSPETYEQYFGPGTRLTVT.

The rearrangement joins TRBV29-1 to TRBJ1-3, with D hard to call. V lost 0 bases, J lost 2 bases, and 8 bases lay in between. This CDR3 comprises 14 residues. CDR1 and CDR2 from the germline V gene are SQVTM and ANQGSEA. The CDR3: CSVEDTLAGNTIYF. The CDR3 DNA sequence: TGCAGCGTTGAAGATACATTGGCTGGAAACACCATATATTTT.

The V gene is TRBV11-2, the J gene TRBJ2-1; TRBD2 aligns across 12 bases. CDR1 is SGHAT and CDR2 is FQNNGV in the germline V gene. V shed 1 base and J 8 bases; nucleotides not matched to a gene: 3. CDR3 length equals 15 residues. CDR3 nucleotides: TGTGCCAGCAGCTTAGGACTAGCGGGGGAGTATGAGCAGTTCTTC. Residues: CASSLGLAGEYEQFF.

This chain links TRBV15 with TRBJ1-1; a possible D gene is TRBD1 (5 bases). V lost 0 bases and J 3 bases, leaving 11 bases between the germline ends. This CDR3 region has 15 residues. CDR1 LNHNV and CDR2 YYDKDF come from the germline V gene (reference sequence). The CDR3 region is CATSRDGGSDTEAFF. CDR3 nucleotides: TGTGCCACCAGCAGAGATGGGGGTTCGGACACTGAAGCTTTCTTT.

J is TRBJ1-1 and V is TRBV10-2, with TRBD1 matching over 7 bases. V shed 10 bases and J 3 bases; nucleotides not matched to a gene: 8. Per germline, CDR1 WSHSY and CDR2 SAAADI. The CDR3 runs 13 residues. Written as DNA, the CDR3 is TGCGCCACCTGGGACAGAAGGTACACTGAAGCTTTCTTT. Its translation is CATWDRRYTEAFF.

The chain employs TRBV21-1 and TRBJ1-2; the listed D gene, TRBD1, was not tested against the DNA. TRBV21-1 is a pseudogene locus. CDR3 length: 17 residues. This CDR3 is CASSKALRDRSGERYTF. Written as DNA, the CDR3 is TGTGCCAGCAGCAAAGCGTTAAGGGACAGGTCCGGTGAGCGCTACACCTTC.

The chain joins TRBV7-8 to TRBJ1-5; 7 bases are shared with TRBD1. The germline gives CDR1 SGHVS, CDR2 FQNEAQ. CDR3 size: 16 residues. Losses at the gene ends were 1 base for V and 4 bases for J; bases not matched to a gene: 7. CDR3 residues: CASSLGQGLANQPQHF. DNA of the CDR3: TGTGCCAGCAGCTTAGGACAGGGCCTCGCGAATCAGCCCCAGCATTTT.

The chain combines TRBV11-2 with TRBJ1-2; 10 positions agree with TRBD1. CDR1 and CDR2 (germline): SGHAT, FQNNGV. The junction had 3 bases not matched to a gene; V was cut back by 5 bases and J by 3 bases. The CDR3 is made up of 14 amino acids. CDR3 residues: CASSTGQGDYGYTF. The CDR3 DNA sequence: TGTGCCAGCAGCACTGGACAGGGGGACTATGGCTACACCTTC.

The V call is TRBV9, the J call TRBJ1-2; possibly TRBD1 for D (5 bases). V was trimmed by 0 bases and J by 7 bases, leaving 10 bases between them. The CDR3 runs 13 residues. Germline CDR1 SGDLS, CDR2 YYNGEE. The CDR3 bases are TGTGCCAGCAGCGTAGTGGGGGGTGGTGGCTACACCTTC. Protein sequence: CASSVVGGGGYTF.

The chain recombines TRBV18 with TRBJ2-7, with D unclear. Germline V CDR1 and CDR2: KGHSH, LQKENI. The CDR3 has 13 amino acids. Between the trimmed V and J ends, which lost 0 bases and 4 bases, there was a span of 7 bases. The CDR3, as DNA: TGTGCCAGCTCACCACCGACCGGATACGAGCAGTACTTC. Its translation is CASSPPTGYEQYF.

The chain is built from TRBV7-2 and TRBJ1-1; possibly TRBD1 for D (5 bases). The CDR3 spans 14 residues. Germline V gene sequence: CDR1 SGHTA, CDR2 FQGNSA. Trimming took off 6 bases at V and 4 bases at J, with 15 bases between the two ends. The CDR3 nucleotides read TGTGCCAGCAGTTTCGCCCCCGGGGGCACTGAAGCTTTCTTT. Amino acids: CASSFAPGGTEAFF.